This T cell receptor beta chain was documented in a study of T cell responses to AZD1222 COVID-19 vaccine. Study outcomes and limitations: Among the donors, most were white British and more were female, and clonal diversity was possibly underestimated. Per reports, nearly half of all spike-specific TCRs target regions that are unmutated in variants.

Clones were sequenced by immunoSEQ multiplex PCR, and TCRdb holds only the in-frame ones, with some missing. The sample holds around 100,000 clones, more than 75% seen once. On this clone: The target antigen is unknown.

V lost 7 bases, J lost 7 bases, and 16 bases lay in between. The germline V gene has CDR1 MNHEY and CDR2 SVGAGI. The CDR3 has 13 amino acids. The chain links TRBV6-5 to TRBJ1-1; D call uncertain. The sample consisted of peripheral blood, taken on day 0 of MenACWY control vaccination. This receptor was obtained from an adult in good health. CDR3 in amino acids: CASIQDGLIEAFF. In DNA, the CDR3 is TGTGCCAGCATCCAGGACGGTTTAATTGAAGCTTTCTTT.